The T cell receptor beta chain under discussion was sequenced for a study of Graves' ophthalmopathy and Graves' hyperthyroidism. RNA transcripts were the source from which TCR beta CDR3 regions were amplified. HTBI-primed first-round RT-PCR preceded second-round multiplex PCR. One entry per CDR3 protein results from TCRdb running MiXCR on the multiplex PCR reads. The sample records 500,000 to 800,000 distinct CDR3 sequences, 35% to 45% being singletons. There are a few counts of this clonotype. V was trimmed by 6 bases and J by 0 bases, leaving 15 bases between them. Germline values: CDR1 LNHDA, CDR2 SQIVND (reference sequence). The CDR3 extends over 15 amino acids.

Sequences were obtained from peripheral blood. The rearrangement links TRBV19 to TRBJ2-7; D remains ambiguous. The clonotype originates from an adult man with Graves' ophthalmopathy. The CDR3 nucleotides read TGTGCCAGTAGCGCCGGCACAAGTGCCTCCTACGAGCAGTACTTC. As protein: CASSAGTSASYEQYF.